A selection of T cell receptor beta chains follows, all from one sample in a study of post-analysis software for immune sequencing data. TCRdb called the PCR reads again in MiXCR, with one record for every CDR3 protein. The profile shows approximately 440,000 distinct CDR3 sequences, around 40% of them singletons. Sequenced sample: blood. The receptors stem from a girl aged 5 to 17 with multiple sclerosis. Each CDR3 is given with its conserved first and last residue. The D gene is left open where the match is weak. Only some rows state a clone size, as once, few, many or a class for expanded clones.

V gene: TRBV25-1; D gene: NA; clone size: NA; J gene: TRBJ1-2; CDR3 protein: CASSEQGIYGYTF; CDR3 DNA: TGTGCCAGCAGTGAACAGGGGATCTATGGCTACACCTTC
V gene: TRBV7-9; D gene: TRBD1; clone size: few; J gene: TRBJ2-1; CDR3 protein: CASSWGQVSSNEQFF; CDR3 DNA: TGTGCCAGCAGCTGGGGACAGGTTTCGAGCAATGAGCAGTTCTTC
V gene: TRBV11-2; D gene: NA; clone size: NA; J gene: TRBJ2-7; CDR3 protein: CASSSDGGGYEQYF; CDR3 DNA: TGTGCCAGCAGCTCAGACGGTGGGGGCTACGAGCAGTACTTC
V gene: TRBV6-1; D gene: NA; clone size: NA; J gene: TRBJ2-5; CDR3 protein: CASSEEWEGGLYNEQYF; CDR3 DNA: TGTGCCAGCAGTGAAGAATGGGAAGGGGGTCTCTACAATGAGCAGTACTTC
V gene: TRBV12-3/TRBV12-4; D gene: TRBD2; clone size: NA; J gene: TRBJ2-1; CDR3 protein: CASSPTSGRASGSYNEQFF; CDR3 DNA: TGTGCCAGCAGTCCAACTAGCGGGAGGGCCTCAGGTTCCTACAATGAGCAGTTCTTC
V gene: TRBV12-3/TRBV12-4; D gene: TRBD1; clone size: NA; J gene: TRBJ2-7; CDR3 protein: CASSLATGAFYEQYF; CDR3 DNA: TGTGCCAGCAGTTTAGCCACAGGGGCCTTCTACGAGCAGTACTTC
V gene: TRBV11-2; D gene: NA; clone size: NA; J gene: TRBJ2-3; CDR3 protein: CASSFSANTGRDTQYF; CDR3 DNA: TGTGCCAGCAGCTTCTCGGCGAACACGGGGAGAGATACGCAGTATTTT
V gene: TRBV27; D gene: NA; clone size: NA; J gene: TRBJ1-5; CDR3 protein: CASSFRRVDQPQHF; CDR3 DNA: TGTGCCAGCAGTTTCAGACGGGTCGATCAGCCCCAGCATTTT
V gene: TRBV20-1; D gene: TRBD1; clone size: NA; J gene: TRBJ1-5; CDR3 protein: CSARDREGTAYNQPQHF; CDR3 DNA: TGCAGTGCTAGAGATAGAGAGGGGACAGCTTACAATCAGCCCCAGCATTTT
V gene: TRBV4-2; D gene: NA; clone size: NA; J gene: TRBJ2-1; CDR3 protein: CASSLRDIGLYEQFF; CDR3 DNA: TGTGCCAGCAGCCTCCGGGACATAGGCTTGTATGAGCAGTTCTTC
V gene: TRBV20-1; D gene: NA; clone size: NA; J gene: TRBJ2-7; CDR3 protein: CSASRGPRFDEQYF; CDR3 DNA: TGCAGTGCTAGTCGTGGTCCGAGGTTCGACGAGCAGTACTTC
V gene: TRBV20-1; D gene: NA; clone size: NA; J gene: TRBJ2-1; CDR3 protein: CSVRNGGSYNEQFF; CDR3 DNA: TGCAGCGTAAGGAACGGGGGCTCCTACAATGAGCAGTTCTTC
V gene: TRBV30; D gene: NA; clone size: NA; J gene: TRBJ2-1; CDR3 protein: CAWSQDVGGGEQFF; CDR3 DNA: TGTGCCTGGAGCCAGGACGTAGGAGGGGGCGAGCAGTTCTTC
V gene: TRBV6-5; D gene: NA; clone size: few; J gene: TRBJ1-2; CDR3 protein: CASSYGGEAYGYTF; CDR3 DNA: TGTGCCAGCAGTTACGGTGGGGAAGCCTATGGCTACACCTTC
V gene: TRBV6-1; D gene: NA; clone size: NA; J gene: TRBJ1-5; CDR3 protein: CACRPVPQPQHF; CDR3 DNA: TGTGCCTGCAGGCCGGTTCCTCAGCCCCAGCATTTT
V gene: TRBV20-1; D gene: TRBD2; clone size: NA; J gene: TRBJ2-1; CDR3 protein: CSARSGLSYNEQFF; CDR3 DNA: TGCAGTGCTCGTAGCGGGCTCTCCTACAATGAGCAGTTCTTC
V gene: TRBV6-2/TRBV6-3; D gene: TRBD2; clone size: NA; J gene: TRBJ2-1; CDR3 protein: CASSYLADSYNEQFF; CDR3 DNA: TGTGCCAGCAGTTACCTAGCGGACTCCTACAATGAGCAGTTCTTC